Listed here are 5 T cell receptor beta chains from one sample, sequenced in a study of shared clonotypes between healthy human individuals. Clones were sequenced by immunoSEQ multiplex PCR, and TCRdb holds only the in-frame ones, with some missing. The table records about 1 million clones, around four fifths of them present only once. Sequenced material: memory CD4+ T cells sorted from blood. Indicated subset: CD45RA-negative fraction. Receptors originate from a man younger than 35 in good health.

V gene TRBV30 combines with J gene TRBJ2-5, with D hard to call. Trimming stripped 5 bases from V and 1 base from J, with 8 bases between. Germline CDR1 is GTSNPN and CDR2 is SVGIG (reference sequence). CDR3 length: 12 residues. The CDR3 loop is CAWEHAQETQYF. The CDR3, as DNA: TGTGCCTGGGAGCACGCCCAAGAGACCCAGTACTTC.

The chain joins TRBV6-5 to TRBJ1-2, with TRBD1 matching 8 bases. CDR1 MNHEY and CDR2 SVGAGI come from the germline V gene. The length of the CDR3 is 14 residues. V shed 4 bases and J 7 bases; nucleotides not matched to a gene: 8. The CDR3 region is CASSSSGQGLGYTF. Written as DNA, the CDR3 is TGTGCCAGCAGTTCCTCTGGACAGGGCCTTGGCTACACCTTC.

The chain recombines TRBV6-6 with TRBJ1-1; no definite D call. V was cut by 5 bases and J by 0 bases, with 7 bases left in between. Germline CDR1 and CDR2: MNHNY and SVGAGI (reference sequence). The CDR3 sequence is 13 residues long. The CDR3 spells CASSPILNTEAFF. The CDR3 region has the DNA TGTGCCAGCAGTCCTATATTGAACACTGAAGCTTTCTTT.

The gene calls are TRBV27 and TRBJ1-1; weak D call: TRBD1 (5 bases). Looked up from germline, CDR1 is MNHEY and CDR2 is SMNVEV (reference sequence). The CDR3 spans 14 residues. Deletions cut 0 bases from V and 8 bases from J, with 13 bases between. CDR3 sequence: CASSLSGGVGEAFF. The CDR3 DNA sequence: TGTGCCAGCAGTTTATCGGGGGGGGTTGGGGAAGCTTTCTTT.

Here the CDR3 DNA reads TGTGCCAGCAGCCGTCAGCGCAGTTCAAACGAGCAGTACTTC. Protein sequence: CASSRQRSSNEQYF. This chain joins TRBV7-2 and TRBJ2-7; D unresolved. Germline loops: CDR1 SGHTA, CDR2 FQGNSA. The V end was cut by 5 bases, the J end by 5 bases, with 16 bases between. There are 14 residues in the CDR3.